This T cell receptor beta chain was recorded in a study of T cell responses to AZD1222 COVID-19 vaccine. Libraries were prepared by immunoSEQ multiplex PCR; TCRdb keeps only in-frame clonotypes and omits some of them. The profile covers under 200,000 clones, with approximately 92% appearing a single time and 1% to 1.5% taken by the ten largest. With regard to this clone: The antigen remains unidentified.

Study-level findings and limits: CD4 TCRs covered the whole spike, strongest at regions 160-218 and 743-854. Sampling captured repertoires only after the peak T cell response. Just five or six AZD1222 recipients were seropositive at baseline.

This TCR came from an adult in good health. The sample was peripheral blood, taken on day 0 of AZD1222 vaccination.

The CDR3 is CASWPSLNTEAFF. The CDR3 nucleotides read TGTGCCAGTTGGCCCAGCCTTAACACTGAAGCTTTCTTT. The rearrangement links TRBV7-9 to TRBJ1-1; D is unresolved. The CDR3 totals 13 residues. Germline CDR1 reads SEHNR; CDR2 reads FQNEAQ (reference sequence). V lost 9 bases to trimming and J lost 2 bases, with 13 bases between them. The variable domain in full, with the rest retrieved from reference TRBV7-9 and TRBJ1-1, is DTGVSQNPRHKITKRGQNVTFRCDPISEHNRLYWYRQTLGQGPEFLTYFQNEAQLEKSRLLSDRFSAERPKGSFSTLEIQRTEQGDSAMYLCASWPSLNTEAFFGQGTRLTVV.